The entry below describes one T cell receptor (beta chain). Its antigen remains unidentified. This sample is drawn from a study of response to subunit inactivated influenza vaccine. General observations from the study: Few new T cells, the authors suggested, are recruited by each seasonal influenza vaccination.

TCRdb re-called the RT-PCR reads through MiXCR, storing one row per CDR3 protein. The table shows hundreds of thousands of distinct CDR3 sequences, with less than 20% occurring only once. CDR1 is SGHTA, CDR2 FQGNSA, per germline. This CDR3 contains 16 residues. Trimming cost V 2 bases and J 3 bases; bases outside gene matches: 5. The rearrangement uses TRBV7-2 and TRBJ2-3; 10 bases are a match to TRBD1. The input for sequencing was PBMCs from blood, taken 5 days after vaccination. The clonotype originates from a man aged 45 to 65 who received an inactivated influenza vaccine. The CDR3 region is CASSLHGQGVTDTQYF. As DNA, the CDR3 is TGTGCCAGCAGCTTACATGGACAGGGGGTTACAGATACGCAGTATTTT.